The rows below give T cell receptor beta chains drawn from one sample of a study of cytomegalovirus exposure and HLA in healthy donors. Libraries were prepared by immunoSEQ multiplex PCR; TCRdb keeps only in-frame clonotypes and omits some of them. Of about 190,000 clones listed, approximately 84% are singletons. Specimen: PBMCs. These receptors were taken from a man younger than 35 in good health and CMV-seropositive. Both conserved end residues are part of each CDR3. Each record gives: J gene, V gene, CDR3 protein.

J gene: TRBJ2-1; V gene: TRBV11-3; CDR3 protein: CASSRTGAIYNEQFF
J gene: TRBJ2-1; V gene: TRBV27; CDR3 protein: CASSYVAELYNEQFF
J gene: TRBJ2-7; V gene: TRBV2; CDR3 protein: CASSGLAGGWEQYF
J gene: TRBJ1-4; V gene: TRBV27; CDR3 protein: CASRGGTGAVGEKLFF
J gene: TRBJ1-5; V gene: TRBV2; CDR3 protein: CASSWDRGRQPQHF
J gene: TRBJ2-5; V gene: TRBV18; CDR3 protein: CASSRGGQAQETQYF
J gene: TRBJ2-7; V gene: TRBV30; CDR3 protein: CAWRSPSGTSYEQYF
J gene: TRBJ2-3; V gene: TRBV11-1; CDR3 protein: CASSPRDRDTDTQYF
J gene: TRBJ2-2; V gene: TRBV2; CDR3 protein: CASSEESANTGELFF
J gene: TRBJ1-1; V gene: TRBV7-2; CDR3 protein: CASSLAPLRVGLNTEAFF
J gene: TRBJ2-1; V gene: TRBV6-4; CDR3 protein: CASSDSVGGDGNNEQFF
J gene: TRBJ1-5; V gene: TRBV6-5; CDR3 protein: CASSYGRGGNQPQHF
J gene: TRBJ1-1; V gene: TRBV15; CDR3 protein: CATSREGPTEAFF
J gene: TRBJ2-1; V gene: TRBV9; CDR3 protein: CASSVGQGAAYNEQFF
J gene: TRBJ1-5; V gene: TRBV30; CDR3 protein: CAWRGPGGNQPQHF
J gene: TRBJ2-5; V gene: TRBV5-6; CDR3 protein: CASNGLAAAQETQYF
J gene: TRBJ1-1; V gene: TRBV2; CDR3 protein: CASTLGGALNTEAFF
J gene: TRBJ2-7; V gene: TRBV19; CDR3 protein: CASSIVSGRSYEQYF
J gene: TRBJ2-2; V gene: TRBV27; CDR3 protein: CASSLTRLAGELFF
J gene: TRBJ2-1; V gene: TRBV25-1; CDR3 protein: CASSEFAGGNNEQFF
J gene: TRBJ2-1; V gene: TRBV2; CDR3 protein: CASRARGAYNEQFF
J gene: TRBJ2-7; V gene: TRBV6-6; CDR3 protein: CASTPTGDEQYF
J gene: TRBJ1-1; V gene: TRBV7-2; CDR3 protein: CASSRTGTTEAFF
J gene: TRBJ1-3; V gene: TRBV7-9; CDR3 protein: CASSLDISGNTIYF
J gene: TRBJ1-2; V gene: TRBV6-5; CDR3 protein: CASRPTGTHGYTF
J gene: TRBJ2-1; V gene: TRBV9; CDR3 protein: CASSRLAGENEQFF
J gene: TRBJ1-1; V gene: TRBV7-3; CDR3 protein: CASSLKGRPTEAFF
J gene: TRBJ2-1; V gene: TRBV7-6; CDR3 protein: CASSFGGIYNEQFF
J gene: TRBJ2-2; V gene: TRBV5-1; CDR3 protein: CASSSGTDYTGELFF
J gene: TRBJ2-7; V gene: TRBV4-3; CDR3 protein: CASSQDGGGNYEQYF
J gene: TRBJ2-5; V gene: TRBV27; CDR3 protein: CASSPLRGNQETQYF
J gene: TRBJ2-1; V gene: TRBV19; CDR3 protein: CASRKGAGEYNEQFF
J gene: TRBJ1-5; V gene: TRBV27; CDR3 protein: CASRLGGYSNQPQHF
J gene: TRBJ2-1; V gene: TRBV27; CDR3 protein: CASNPPAGRKGNEQFF
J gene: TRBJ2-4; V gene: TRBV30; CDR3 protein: CAWSMGQGINIQYF
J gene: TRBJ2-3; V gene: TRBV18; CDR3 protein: CASSFGPDTQYF
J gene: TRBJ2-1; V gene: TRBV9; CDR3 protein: CASSVEGDHYNEQFF
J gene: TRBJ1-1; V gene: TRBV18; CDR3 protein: CASSPKLLGGQGTEAFF
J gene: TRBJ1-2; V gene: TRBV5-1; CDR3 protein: CASSLTGDPNYGYTF
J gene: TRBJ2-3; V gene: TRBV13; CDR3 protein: CASSSGLAGVDTQYF
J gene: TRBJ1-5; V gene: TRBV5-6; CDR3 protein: CASSSRQVPRPQHF
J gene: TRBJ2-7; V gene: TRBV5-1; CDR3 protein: CASSLVPGGYEQYF
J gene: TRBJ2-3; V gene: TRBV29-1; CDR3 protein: CSYPHGGGGTDTQYF
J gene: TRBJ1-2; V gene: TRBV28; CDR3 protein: CASSLPDPSYGYTF
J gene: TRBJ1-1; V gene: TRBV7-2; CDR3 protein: CASSLSGGDTEAFF
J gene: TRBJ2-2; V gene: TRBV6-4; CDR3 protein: CASSEGRSGRPGGELFF
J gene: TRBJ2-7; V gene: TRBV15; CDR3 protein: CATSRDRGRGNEQYF
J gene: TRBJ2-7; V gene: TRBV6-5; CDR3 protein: CASSYMAGGWYEQYF
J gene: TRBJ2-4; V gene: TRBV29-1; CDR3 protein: CSVATSGGDIQYF
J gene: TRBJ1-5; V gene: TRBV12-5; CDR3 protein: CASGSTFQPQHF
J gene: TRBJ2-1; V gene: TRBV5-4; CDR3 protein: CASSLDRAGGRDEQFF
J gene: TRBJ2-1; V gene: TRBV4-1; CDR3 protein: CASSQGPGGLHNEQFF
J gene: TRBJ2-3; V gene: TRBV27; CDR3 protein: CASSPGQGTDTQYF
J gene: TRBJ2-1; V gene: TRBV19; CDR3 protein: CASSIRGFNEQFF
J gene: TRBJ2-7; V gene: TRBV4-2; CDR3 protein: CASSQEWDRGFEQYF